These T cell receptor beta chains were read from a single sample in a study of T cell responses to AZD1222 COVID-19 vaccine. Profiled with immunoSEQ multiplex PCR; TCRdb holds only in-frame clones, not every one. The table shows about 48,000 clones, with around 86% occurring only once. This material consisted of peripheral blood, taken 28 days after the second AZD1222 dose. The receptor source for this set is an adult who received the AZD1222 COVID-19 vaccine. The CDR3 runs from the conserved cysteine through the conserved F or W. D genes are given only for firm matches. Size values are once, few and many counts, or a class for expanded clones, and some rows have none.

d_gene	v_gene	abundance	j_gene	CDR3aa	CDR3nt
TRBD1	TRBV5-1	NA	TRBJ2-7	CASSLPGQGYEQYF	TGCGCCAGCAGCTTGCCGGGACAGGGCTACGAGCAGTACTTC
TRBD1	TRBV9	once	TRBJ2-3	CASSPGQGGNTQYF	TGTGCCAGCAGCCCAGGACAGGGGGGGAATACGCAGTATTTT
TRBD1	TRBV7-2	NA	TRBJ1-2	CASSLVVGQGIGYTF	TGTGCCAGCAGCTTAGTAGTGGGACAGGGTATTGGCTACACCTTC
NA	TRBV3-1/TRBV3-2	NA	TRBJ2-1	CASSQPYSYSYNEQFF	TGTGCCAGCAGCCAACCGTACAGCTACTCCTACAATGAGCAGTTCTTC
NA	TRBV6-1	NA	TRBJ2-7	CASSEHRDPLGREQYF	TGTGCCAGCAGTGAACACCGGGACCCCCTTGGGAGGGAGCAGTACTTC
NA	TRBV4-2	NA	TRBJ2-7	CASSPNEGESSYEQYF	TGTGCCAGCAGCCCGAACGAGGGAGAGAGCTCCTACGAGCAGTACTTC
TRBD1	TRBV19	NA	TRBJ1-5	CASSIGTGGQPQHF	TGTGCCAGTAGTATCGGGACAGGGGGTCAGCCCCAGCATTTT
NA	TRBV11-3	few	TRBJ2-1	CASSLVAGSYNEQFF	TGTGCCAGCAGCTTAGTGGCAGGGAGCTACAATGAGCAGTTCTTC
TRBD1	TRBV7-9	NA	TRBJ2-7	CASSLWQGAMKNEQYF	TGTGCCAGCAGCTTATGGCAGGGGGCGATGAAGAACGAGCAGTACTTC
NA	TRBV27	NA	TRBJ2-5	CASSLDQETQYF	TGTGCCAGCAGTCTCGACCAAGAGACCCAGTACTTC
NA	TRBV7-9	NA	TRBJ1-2	CASSFPGAVNYGYTF	TGTGCCAGCAGCTTCCCGGGGGCTGTAAACTATGGCTACACCTTC
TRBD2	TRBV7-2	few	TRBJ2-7	CASSLLGGSGSYEQYF	TGTGCCAGCAGCTTACTCGGGGGGAGCGGGAGTTACGAGCAGTACTTC
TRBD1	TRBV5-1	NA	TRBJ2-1	CASSSRGQGVNEQFF	TGCGCCAGCAGCTCCAGGGGACAGGGGGTCAATGAGCAGTTCTTC
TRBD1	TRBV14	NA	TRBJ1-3	CASSRNRGYTIYF	TGTGCCAGCAGCCGAAACAGGGGCTACACCATATATTTT
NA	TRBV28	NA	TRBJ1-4	CASSPSGVYKEKLFF	TGTGCCAGCAGTCCCAGCGGGGTTTATAAAGAAAAACTGTTTTTT
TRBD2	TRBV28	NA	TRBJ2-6	CASSSPRLAGSSGANVLTF	TGTGCCAGCAGTTCCCCTCGACTAGCGGGATCCTCTGGGGCCAACGTCCTGACTTTC
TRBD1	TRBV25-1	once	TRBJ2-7	CASRDRGKYEQYF	TGTGCCAGCCGGGACAGGGGTAAGTACGAGCAGTACTTC
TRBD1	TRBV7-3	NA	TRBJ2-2	CASSPRQGYTGELFF	TGTGCCAGCAGCCCGCGACAGGGCTACACCGGGGAGCTGTTTTTT
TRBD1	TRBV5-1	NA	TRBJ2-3	CASSLGTGVGTDTQYF	TGCGCCAGCAGCTTGGGGACAGGGGTTGGCACAGATACGCAGTATTTT
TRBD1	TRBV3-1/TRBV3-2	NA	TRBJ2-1	CASSPGQGGNNEQFF	TGTGCCAGCAGTCCCGGACAGGGGGGAAACAATGAGCAGTTCTTC
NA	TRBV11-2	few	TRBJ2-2	CASSLDRWAGANTGELFF	TGTGCCAGCAGCTTAGATAGGTGGGCAGGGGCGAACACCGGGGAGCTGTTTTTT
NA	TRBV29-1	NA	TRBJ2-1	CSAPGNNEQFF	TGCAGCGCGCCGGGAAACAATGAGCAGTTCTTC
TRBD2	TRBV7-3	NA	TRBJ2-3	CASSAGTSFPDTQYF	TGTGCCAGCAGCGCCGGGACTAGTTTCCCAGATACGCAGTATTTT
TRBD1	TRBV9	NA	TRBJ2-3	CASSITGTGGWDTQYF	TGTGCCAGCAGCATAACCGGGACAGGGGGATGGGATACGCAGTATTTT
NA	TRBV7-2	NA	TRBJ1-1	CASSLEGRGILTEAFF	TGTGCCAGCAGCTTAGAAGGTCGAGGAATTCTCACTGAAGCTTTCTTT
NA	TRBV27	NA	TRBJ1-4	CASSLDGTNEKLFF	TGTGCCAGCAGTTTAGACGGAACTAATGAAAAACTGTTTTTT
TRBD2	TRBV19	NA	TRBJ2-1	CASSIMGTSGTEQFF	TGTGCCAGTAGTATAATGGGGACTAGCGGGACTGAGCAGTTCTTC
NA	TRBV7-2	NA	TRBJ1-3	CASSFLSQLGGNTIYF	TGTGCCAGCAGCTTTCTTTCACAACTGGGGGGAAACACCATATATTTT
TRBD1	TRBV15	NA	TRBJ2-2	CATSLRRQGAGELFF	TGTGCCACCAGCCTGAGGAGACAGGGAGCCGGGGAGCTGTTTTTT
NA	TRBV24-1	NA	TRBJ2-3	CATSDRQGTDTQYF	TGTGCCACCAGTGATCGACAGGGCACAGATACGCAGTATTTT
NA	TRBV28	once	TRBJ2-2	CASTPGSNTGELFF	TGTGCCAGCACCCCGGGGTCGAACACCGGGGAGCTGTTTTTT
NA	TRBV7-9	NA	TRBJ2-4	CASSDRSVGYVKGIQYF	TGTGCCAGCAGCGACCGCTCGGTCGGTTATGTCAAAGGCATTCAGTACTTC
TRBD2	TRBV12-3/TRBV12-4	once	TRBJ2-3	CASSWREGDTQYF	TGTGCCAGCAGTTGGCGGGAGGGGGATACGCAGTATTTT
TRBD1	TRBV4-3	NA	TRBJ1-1	CASSQDRTGGSNTEAFF	TGCGCCAGCAGCCAAGATCGGACAGGGGGATCGAACACTGAAGCTTTCTTT
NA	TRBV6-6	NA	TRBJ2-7	CASSLSGIGSYEQYF	TGTGCCAGCAGTTTGTCAGGAATCGGATCCTACGAGCAGTACTTC
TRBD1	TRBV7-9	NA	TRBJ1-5	CASSADRVSQPQHF	TGTGCCAGCAGCGCCGACAGGGTGTCCCAGCCCCAGCATTTT
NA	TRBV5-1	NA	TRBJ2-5	CASTSAGYQETQYF	TGCGCCAGCACGAGTGCCGGGTACCAAGAGACCCAGTACTTC
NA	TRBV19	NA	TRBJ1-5	CASSIGSGGFNQPQHF	TGTGCCAGTAGTATTGGAAGTGGAGGGTTCAATCAGCCCCAGCATTTT
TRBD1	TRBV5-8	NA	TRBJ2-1	CASSRDRAYRQFF	TGTGCCAGCAGTAGGGACAGGGCATATAGGCAGTTCTTC
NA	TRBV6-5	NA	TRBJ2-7	CASSSGPDGEQYF	TGTGCCAGCAGTTCAGGGCCCGACGGCGAGCAGTACTTC
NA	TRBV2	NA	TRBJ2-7	CASGTQEAYEQYF	TGTGCCTCTGGGACACAGGAAGCCTACGAGCAGTACTTC
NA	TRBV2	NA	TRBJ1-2	CASTLRLGYTF	TGTGCCAGCACCCTGAGACTCGGCTACACCTTC
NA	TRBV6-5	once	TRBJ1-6	CASRKTWDNSPLHF	TGTGCCAGCAGGAAGACATGGGACAATTCACCCCTCCACTTT
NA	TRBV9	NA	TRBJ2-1	CASSVSGSSYNEQFF	TGTGCCAGCAGCGTAAGCGGAAGCTCCTACAATGAGCAGTTCTTC
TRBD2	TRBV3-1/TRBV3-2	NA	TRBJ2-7	CASSQGLAGLSYEQYF	TGTGCCAGCAGCCAAGGACTAGCGGGTCTCTCCTACGAGCAGTACTTC
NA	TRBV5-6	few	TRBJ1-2	CASSAPPGYYGYTF	TGTGCCAGCAGCGCCCCCCCAGGGTACTATGGCTACACCTTC
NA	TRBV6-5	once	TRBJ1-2	CASSYSRTASNYGYTF	TGTGCCAGCAGTTACTCGAGGACAGCTTCTAACTATGGCTACACCTTC
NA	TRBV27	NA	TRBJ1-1	CASSPQGRTEAFF	TGTGCCAGCAGTCCCCAGGGTAGGACTGAAGCTTTCTTT
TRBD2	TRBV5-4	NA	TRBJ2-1	CASSLGLALGNEQFF	TGTGCCAGCAGCTTGGGACTAGCCTTAGGCAATGAGCAGTTCTTC
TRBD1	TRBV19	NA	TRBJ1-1	CASSDRTGVGTEAFF	TGTGCCAGTAGTGACAGGACAGGGGTGGGGACTGAAGCTTTCTTT
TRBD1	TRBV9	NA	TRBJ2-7	CASSVGDRTYEQYF	TGTGCCAGCAGCGTAGGGGACAGAACCTACGAGCAGTACTTC